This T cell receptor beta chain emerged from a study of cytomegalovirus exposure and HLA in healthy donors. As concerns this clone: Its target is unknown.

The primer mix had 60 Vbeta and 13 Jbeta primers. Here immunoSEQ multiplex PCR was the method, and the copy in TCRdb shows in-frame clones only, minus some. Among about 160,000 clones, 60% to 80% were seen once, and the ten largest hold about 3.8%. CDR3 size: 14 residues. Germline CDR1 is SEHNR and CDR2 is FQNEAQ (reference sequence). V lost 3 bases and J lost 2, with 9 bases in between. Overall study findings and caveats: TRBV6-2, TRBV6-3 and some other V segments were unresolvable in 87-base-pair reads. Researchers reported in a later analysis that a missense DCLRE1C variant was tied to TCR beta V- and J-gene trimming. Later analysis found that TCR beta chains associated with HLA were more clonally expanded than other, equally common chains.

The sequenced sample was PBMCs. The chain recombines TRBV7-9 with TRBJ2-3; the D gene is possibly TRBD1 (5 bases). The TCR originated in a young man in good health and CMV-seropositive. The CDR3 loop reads CASSFRTFTDTQYF. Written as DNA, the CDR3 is TGTGCCAGCAGCTTCCGGACATTCACAGATACGCAGTATTTT.